These 5 T cell receptor beta chains were sequenced from one sample in a study of siplizumab effects on memory and regulatory T cells. Assay: immunoSEQ multiplex PCR; the TCRdb copy retains only in-frame clones and omits some. The repertoire holds about 85,000 clones, with 95% as singletons. The sample comprised CD8+ T cells sorted from blood. The receptors come from a human donor in good health.

This sequence joins TRBV7-9 and TRBJ2-2; D is uncertain. The V and J ends lost 5 bases and 7 bases respectively, with 8 bases between them. The length of the CDR3 is 12 residues. Germline V CDR1 and CDR2: SEHNR, FQNEAQ (reference sequence). This CDR3 reads CASSHGGGELFF. The DNA for the CDR3 is TGTGCCAGCAGCCACGGCGGCGGGGAGCTGTTTTTT.

The chain couples TRBV5-6 to TRBJ1-1; D is perhaps TRBD1 (5 bases). Trimming pared 4 bases from V and 5 bases from J, leaving 9 bases between. This CDR3 is 12 amino acids long. In germline, CDR1 is SGHDT, CDR2 YYEEEE. DNA for the CDR3: TGTGCCAGCAGCCCGGGACGGACTGAAGCTTTCTTT. Protein sequence: CASSPGRTEAFF.

V and J are TRBV4-2 and TRBJ2-1; D is ambiguous. Between the trimmed V and J ends, which lost 4 bases and 6 bases, there was a span of 13 bases. This CDR3 is built from 14 residues. Germline V gene sequence: CDR1 LGHNA, CDR2 YNFKEQ. CDR3 DNA: TGTGCCAGCAGCCCCGCCGGTAGGGCCAATGAGCAGTTCTTC. As protein: CASSPAGRANEQFF.

This clone was seen a single time. The genes are TRBV19 and TRBJ1-1; D may be TRBD1 (6 bases). This CDR3 has 16 residues. The V and J ends lost 5 bases and 0 bases respectively, with 16 bases between them. Germline V CDR1 and CDR2: LNHDA, SQIVND (reference sequence). CDR3 DNA: TGTGCCAGTAGTGCGCCAGGGGACGGTCTGAACACTGAAGCTTTCTTT. This encodes CASSAPGDGLNTEAFF. The variable domain in full, completed from reference TRBV19 and TRBJ1-1, reads DGGITQSPKYLFRKEGQNVTLSCEQNLNHDAMYWYRQDPGQGLRLIYYSQIVNDFQKGDIAEGYSVSREKKESFPLTVTSAQKNPTAFYLCASSAPGDGLNTEAFFGQGTRLTVV.

CDR3 coding DNA: TGTGCCAGCAGCTTTTGGATCGCATCTTCTAAGTACTTC. Its protein is CASSFWIASSKYF. The chain recombines TRBV7-9 with TRBJ2-5; no definite D call. The germline V gene has CDR1 SEHNR and CDR2 FQNEAQ (reference sequence). The CDR3 has 13 amino acids. The V and J ends lost 3 bases and 12 bases respectively, with 17 bases between them. Full variable domain (rest looked up from reference TRBV7-9 and TRBJ2-5): DTGVSQNPRHKITKRGQNVTFRCDPISEHNRLYWYRQTLGQGPEFLTYFQNEAQLEKSRLLSDRFSAERPKGSFSTLEIQRTEQGDSAMYLCASSFWIASSKYFGPGTRLLVL.